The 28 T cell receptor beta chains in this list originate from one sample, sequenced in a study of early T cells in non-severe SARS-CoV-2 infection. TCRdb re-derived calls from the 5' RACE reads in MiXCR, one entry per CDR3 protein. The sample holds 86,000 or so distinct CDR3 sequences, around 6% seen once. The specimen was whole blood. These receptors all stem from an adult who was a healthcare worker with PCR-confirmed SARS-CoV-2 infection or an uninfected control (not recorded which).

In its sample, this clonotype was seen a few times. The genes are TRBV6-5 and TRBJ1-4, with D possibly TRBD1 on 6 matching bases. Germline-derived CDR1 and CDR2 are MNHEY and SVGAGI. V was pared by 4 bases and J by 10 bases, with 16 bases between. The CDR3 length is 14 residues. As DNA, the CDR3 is TGTGCCAGCAGTTCCCAGGGGTCCCTGCGAAAACTGTTTTTT. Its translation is CASSSQGSLRKLFF.

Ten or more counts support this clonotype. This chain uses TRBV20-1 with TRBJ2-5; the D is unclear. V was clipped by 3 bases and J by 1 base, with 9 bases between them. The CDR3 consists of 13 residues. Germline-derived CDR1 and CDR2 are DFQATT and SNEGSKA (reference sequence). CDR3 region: CSASIPGQETQYF. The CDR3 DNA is TGCAGTGCTAGCATCCCAGGCCAAGAGACCCAGTACTTC.

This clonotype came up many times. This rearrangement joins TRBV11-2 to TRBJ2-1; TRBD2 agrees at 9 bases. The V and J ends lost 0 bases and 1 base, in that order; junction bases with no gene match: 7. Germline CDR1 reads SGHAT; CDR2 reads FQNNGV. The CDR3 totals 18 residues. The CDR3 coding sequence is TGTGCCAGCAGCTTAGAGGCGGGGGGGAGGCCGTCCTACAATGAGCAGTTCTTC. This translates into CASSLEAGGRPSYNEQFF.

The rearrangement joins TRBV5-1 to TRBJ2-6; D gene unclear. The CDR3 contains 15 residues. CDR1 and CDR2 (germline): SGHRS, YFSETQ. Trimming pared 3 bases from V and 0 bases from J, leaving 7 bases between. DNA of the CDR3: TGCGCCAGCAGCTCAGGCTTCTCTGGGGCCAACGTCCTGACTTTC. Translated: CASSSGFSGANVLTF.

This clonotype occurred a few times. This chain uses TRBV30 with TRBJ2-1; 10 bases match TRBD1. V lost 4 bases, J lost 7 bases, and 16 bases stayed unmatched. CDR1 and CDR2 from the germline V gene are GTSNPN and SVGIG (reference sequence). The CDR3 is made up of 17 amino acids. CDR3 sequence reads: CAWTRGGSDRGLNEQFF. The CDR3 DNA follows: TGTGCCTGGACGAGGGGTGGATCGGACAGGGGGTTGAATGAGCAGTTCTTC.

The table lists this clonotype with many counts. The CDR3, as DNA: TGTGCCATCAGCCTGGGTAATGAGCAGTTCTTC. This sequence encodes CAISLGNEQFF. This rearrangement joins TRBV10-3 to TRBJ2-1; D gene ambiguous. This CDR3 contains 11 residues. V gave up 6 bases and J gave up 7 bases, with 7 bases separating them. Germline CDR1 ENHRY, CDR2 SYGVKD.

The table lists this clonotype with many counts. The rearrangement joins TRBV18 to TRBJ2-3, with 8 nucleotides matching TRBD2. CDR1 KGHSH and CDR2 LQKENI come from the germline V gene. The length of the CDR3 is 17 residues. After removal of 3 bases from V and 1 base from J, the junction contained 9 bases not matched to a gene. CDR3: CASSPQPSSGRTDTQYF. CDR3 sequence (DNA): TGTGCCAGCTCACCTCAACCTTCTAGCGGGCGCACAGATACGCAGTATTTT.

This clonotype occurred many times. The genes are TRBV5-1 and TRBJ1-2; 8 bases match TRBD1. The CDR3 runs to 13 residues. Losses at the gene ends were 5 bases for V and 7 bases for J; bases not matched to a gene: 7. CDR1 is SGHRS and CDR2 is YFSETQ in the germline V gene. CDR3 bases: TGCGCCAGCAGGGACGACAGGGGCTCTGGCTACACCTTC. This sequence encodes CASRDDRGSGYTF.

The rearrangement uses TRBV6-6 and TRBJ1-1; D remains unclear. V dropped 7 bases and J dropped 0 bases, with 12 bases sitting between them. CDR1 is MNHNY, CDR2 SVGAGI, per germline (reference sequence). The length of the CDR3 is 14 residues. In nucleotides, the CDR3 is TGTGCCAGCACCCTTAGAACCATGAACACTGAAGCTTTCTTT. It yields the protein CASTLRTMNTEAFF.

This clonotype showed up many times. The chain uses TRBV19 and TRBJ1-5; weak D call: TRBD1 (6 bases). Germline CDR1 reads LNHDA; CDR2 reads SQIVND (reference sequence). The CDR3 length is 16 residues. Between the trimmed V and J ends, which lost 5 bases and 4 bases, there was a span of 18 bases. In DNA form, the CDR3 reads TGTGCCAGTAGTTCACCAGGGGCCCGCGGGAATCAGCCCCAGCATTTT. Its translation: CASSSPGARGNQPQHF.

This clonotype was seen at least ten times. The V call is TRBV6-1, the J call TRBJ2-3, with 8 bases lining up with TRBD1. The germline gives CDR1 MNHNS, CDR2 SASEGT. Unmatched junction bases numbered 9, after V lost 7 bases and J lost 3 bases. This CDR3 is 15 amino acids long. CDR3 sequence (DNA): TGTGCCAGCATCCATGACAGGGGTAGGACAGATACGCAGTATTTT. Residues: CASIHDRGRTDTQYF.

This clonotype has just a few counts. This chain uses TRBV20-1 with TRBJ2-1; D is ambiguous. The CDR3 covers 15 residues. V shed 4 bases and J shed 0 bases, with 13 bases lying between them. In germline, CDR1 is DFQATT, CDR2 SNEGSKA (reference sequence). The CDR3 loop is CSAIGRLGSYNEQFF. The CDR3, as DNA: TGCAGTGCTATCGGGCGGCTCGGCTCCTACAATGAGCAGTTCTTC.

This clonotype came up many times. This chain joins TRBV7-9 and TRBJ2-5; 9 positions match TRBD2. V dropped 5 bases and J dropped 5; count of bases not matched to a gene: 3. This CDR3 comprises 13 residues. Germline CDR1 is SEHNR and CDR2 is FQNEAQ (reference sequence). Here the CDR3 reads CASSQRGVETQYF. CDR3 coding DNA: TGTGCCAGCAGCCAGCGGGGGGTTGAGACCCAGTACTTC.

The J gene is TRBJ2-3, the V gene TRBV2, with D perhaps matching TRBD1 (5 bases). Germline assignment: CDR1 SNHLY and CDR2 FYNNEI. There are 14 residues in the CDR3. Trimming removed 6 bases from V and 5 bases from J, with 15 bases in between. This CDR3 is CASRADSSRDTQYF. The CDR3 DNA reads TGTGCCAGCAGGGCCGACAGTTCCCGAGATACGCAGTATTTT. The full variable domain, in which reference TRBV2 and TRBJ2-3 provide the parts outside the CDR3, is EPEVTQTPSHQVTQMGQEVILRCVPISNHLYFYWYRQILGQKVEFLVSFYNNEISEKSEIFDDQFSVERPDGSNFTLKIRSTKLEDSAMYFCASRADSSRDTQYFGPGTRLTVL.

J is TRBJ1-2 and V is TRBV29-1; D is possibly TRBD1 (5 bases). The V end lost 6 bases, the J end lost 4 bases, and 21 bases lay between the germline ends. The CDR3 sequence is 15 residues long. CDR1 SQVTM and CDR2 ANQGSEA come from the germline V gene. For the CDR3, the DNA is TGCAGCGTGGGGCAGCAGGGCTCTCAGATCTATGGCTACACCTTC. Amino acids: CSVGQQGSQIYGYTF.

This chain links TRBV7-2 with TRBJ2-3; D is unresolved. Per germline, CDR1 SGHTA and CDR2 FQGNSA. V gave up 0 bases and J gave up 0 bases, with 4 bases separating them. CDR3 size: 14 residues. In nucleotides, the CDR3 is TGTGCCAGCAGCTTAGCGGTTAGCACAGATACGCAGTATTTT. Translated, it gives CASSLAVSTDTQYF.

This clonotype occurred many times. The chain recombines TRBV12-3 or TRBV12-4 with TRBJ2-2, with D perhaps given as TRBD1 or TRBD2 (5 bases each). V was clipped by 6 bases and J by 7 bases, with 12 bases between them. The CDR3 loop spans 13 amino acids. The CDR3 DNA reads TGTGCCAGCAGGGGGACGGGTAACGGGGAGCTGTTTTTT. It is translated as CASRGTGNGELFF.

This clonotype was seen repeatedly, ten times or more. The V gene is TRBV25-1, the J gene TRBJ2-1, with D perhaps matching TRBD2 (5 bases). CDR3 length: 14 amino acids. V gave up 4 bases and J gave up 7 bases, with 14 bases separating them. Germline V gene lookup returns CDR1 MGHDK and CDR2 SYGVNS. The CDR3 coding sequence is TGTGCCAGCAGTGTAGTCACAGAGGGTAATGAGCAGTTCTTC. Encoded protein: CASSVVTEGNEQFF.

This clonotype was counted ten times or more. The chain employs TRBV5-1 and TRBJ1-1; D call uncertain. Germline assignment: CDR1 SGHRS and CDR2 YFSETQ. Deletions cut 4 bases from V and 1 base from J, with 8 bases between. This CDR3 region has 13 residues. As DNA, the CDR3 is TGCGCCAGCAGCCCACGACGGAACACTGAAGCTTTCTTT. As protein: CASSPRRNTEAFF.

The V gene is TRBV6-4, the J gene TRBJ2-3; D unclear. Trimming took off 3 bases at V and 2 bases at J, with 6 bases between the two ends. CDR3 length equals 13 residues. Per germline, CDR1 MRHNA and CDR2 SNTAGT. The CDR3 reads CASSEGITDTQYF. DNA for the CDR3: TGTGCCAGCAGTGAAGGTATCACAGATACGCAGTATTTT.

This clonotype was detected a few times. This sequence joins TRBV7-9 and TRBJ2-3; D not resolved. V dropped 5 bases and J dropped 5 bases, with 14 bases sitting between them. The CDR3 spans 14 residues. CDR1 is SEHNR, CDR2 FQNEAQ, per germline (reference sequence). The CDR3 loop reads CASSKSGPRDTQYF. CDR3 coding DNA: TGTGCCAGCAGCAAGAGTGGCCCCAGAGATACGCAGTATTTT. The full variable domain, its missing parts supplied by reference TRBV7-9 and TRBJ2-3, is DTGVSQNPRHKITKRGQNVTFRCDPISEHNRLYWYRQTLGQGPEFLTYFQNEAQLEKSRLLSDRFSAERPKGSFSTLEIQRTEQGDSAMYLCASSKSGPRDTQYFGPGTRLTVL.

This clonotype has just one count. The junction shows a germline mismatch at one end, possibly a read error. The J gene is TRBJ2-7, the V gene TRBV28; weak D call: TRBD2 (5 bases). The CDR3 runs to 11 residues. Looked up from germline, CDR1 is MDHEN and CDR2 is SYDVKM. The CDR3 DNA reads TGTGTCAGCATAGAGGGCTACGAGCAGTACTTC. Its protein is CVSIEGYEQYF.

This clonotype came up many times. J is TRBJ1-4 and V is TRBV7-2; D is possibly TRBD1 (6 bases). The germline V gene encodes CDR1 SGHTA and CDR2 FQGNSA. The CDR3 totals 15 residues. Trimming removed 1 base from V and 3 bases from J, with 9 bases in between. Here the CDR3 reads CASSLVQGSNEKLFF. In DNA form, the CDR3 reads TGTGCCAGCAGCTTAGTTCAGGGGTCTAATGAAAAACTGTTTTTT. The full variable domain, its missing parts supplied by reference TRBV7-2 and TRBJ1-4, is GAGVSQSPSNKVTEKGKDVELRCDPISGHTALYWYRQSLGQGLEFLIYFQGNSAPDKSGLPSDRFSAERTGGSVSTLTIQRTQQEDSAVYLCASSLVQGSNEKLFFGSGTQLSVL.

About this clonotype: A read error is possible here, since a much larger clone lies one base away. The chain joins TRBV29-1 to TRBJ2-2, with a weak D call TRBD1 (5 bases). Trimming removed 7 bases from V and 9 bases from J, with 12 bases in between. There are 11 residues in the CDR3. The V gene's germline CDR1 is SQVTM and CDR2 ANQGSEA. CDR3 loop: CSGQGSRELFF. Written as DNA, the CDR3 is TGCAGCGGTCAGGGATCCAGGGAGCTGTTTTTT.

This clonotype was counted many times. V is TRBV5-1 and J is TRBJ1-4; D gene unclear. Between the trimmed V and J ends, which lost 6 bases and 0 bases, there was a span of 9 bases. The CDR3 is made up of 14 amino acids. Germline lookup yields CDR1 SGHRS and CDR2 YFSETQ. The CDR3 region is CASKTTSTNEKLFF. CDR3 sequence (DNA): TGCGCCAGCAAAACGACATCAACTAATGAAAAACTGTTTTTT.

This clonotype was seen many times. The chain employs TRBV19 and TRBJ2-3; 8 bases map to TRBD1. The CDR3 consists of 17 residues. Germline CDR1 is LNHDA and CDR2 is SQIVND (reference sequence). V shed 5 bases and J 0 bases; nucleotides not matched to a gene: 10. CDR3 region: CASSPTRQGSSTDTQYF. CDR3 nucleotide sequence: TGTGCCAGTAGTCCTACCCGACAGGGGTCTAGCACAGATACGCAGTATTTT. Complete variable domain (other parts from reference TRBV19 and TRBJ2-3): DGGITQSPKYLFRKEGQNVTLSCEQNLNHDAMYWYRQDPGQGLRLIYYSQIVNDFQKGDIAEGYSVSREKKESFPLTVTSAQKNPTAFYLCASSPTRQGSSTDTQYFGPGTRLTVL.

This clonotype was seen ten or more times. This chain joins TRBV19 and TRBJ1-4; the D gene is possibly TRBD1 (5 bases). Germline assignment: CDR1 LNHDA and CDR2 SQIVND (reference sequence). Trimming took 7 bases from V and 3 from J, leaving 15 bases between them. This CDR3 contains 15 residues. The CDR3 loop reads CASIARGKANEKLFF. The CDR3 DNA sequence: TGTGCCAGTATCGCGAGGGGAAAGGCTAATGAAAAACTGTTTTTT.

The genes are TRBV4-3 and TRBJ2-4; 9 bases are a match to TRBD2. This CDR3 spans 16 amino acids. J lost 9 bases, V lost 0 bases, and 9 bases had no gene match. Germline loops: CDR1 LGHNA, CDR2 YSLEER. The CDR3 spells CASSQEISGSFVIQYF. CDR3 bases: TGCGCCAGCAGCCAAGAGATTAGCGGGAGCTTTGTCATTCAGTACTTC.